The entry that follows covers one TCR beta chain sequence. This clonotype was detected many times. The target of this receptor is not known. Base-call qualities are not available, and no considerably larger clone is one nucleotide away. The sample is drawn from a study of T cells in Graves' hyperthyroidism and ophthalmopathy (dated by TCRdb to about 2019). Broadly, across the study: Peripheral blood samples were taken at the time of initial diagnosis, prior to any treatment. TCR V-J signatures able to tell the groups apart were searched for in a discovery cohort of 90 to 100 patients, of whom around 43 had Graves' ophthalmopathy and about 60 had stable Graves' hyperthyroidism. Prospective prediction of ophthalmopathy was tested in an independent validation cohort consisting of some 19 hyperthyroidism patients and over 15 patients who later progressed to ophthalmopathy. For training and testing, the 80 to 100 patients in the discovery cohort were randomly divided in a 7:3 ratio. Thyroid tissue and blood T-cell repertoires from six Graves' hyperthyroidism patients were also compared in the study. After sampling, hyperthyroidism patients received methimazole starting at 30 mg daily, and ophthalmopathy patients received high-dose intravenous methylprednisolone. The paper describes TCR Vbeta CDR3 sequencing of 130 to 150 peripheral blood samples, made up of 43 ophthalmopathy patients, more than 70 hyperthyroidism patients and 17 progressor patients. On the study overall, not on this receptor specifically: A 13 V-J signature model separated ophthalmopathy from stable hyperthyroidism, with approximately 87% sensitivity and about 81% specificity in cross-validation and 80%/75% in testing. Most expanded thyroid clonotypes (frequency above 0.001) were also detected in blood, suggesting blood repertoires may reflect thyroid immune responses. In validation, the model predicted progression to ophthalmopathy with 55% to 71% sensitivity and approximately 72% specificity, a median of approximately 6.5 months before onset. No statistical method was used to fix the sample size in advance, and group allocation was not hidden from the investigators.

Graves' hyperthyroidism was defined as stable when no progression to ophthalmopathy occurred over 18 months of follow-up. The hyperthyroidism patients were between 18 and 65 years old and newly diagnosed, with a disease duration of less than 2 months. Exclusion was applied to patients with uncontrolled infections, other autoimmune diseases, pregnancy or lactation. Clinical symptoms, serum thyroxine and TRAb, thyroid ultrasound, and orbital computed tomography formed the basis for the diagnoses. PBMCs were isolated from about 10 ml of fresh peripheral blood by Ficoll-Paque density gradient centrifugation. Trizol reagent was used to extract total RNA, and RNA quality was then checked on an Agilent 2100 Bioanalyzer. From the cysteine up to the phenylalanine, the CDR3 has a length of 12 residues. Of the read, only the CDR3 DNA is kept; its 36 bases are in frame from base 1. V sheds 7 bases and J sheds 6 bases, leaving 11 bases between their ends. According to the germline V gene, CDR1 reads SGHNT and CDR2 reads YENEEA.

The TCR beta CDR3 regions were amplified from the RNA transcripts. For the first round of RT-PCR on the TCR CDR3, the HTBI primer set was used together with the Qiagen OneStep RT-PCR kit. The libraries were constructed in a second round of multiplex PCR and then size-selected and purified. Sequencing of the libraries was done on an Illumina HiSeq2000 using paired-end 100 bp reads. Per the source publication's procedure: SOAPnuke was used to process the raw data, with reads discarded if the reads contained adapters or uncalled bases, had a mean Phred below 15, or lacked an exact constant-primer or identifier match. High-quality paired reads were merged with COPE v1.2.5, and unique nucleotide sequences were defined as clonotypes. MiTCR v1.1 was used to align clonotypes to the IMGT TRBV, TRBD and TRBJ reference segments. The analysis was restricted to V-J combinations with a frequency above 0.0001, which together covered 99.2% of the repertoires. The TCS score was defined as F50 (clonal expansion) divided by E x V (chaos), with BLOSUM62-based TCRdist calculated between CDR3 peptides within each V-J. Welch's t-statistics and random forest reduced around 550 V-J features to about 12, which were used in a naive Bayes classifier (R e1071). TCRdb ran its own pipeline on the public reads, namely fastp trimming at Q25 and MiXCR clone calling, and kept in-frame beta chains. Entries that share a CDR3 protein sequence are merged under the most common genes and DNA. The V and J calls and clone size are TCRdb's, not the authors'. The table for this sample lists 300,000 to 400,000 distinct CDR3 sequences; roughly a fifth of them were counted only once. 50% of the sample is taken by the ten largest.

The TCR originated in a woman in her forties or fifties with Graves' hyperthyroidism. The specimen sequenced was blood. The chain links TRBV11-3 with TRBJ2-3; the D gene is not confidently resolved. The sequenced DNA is TGTGCCAGCACCCTACGATGGGATACGCAGTATTTT. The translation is CASTLRWDTQYF.